One and the same sample provided the 18 T cell receptor beta chains below, sequenced in a study of T cells in Graves' hyperthyroidism and ophthalmopathy. The source material, RNA transcripts, was used to amplify TCR beta CDR3 regions. HTBI primers were used for first-round RT-PCR of the TCR CDR3. Using its own MiXCR run on the multiplex PCR reads, TCRdb lists one record per CDR3 protein. The sample contains some 350,000 distinct CDR3 sequences, 20% to 30% of which appear only once. Sequencing was done on a sample of blood. All receptors come from a man aged 50 or older with Graves' hyperthyroidism.

In this sample, this clonotype turned up a few times. The J gene is TRBJ2-2, the V gene TRBV5-1, with a tentative D call TRBD2 (5 bases). Per germline, CDR1 SGHRS and CDR2 YFSETQ. Trimming took 3 bases from V and 6 from J, leaving 9 bases between them. The CDR3 covers 13 residues. The CDR3 reads CASSWESAGELFF. The CDR3 DNA is TGCGCCAGCAGCTGGGAGTCGGCCGGGGAGCTGTTTTTT.

The CDR3 coding sequence is TGTGCCAGCAGCCGGACCGGGACAGGGAACACCGGGGAGCTGTTTTTT. This encodes CASSRTGTGNTGELFF. The chain uses TRBV4-2 and TRBJ2-2, with TRBD1 identical over 8 bases. Germline V gene lookup returns CDR1 LGHNA and CDR2 YNFKEQ. The CDR3 covers 16 residues. J was trimmed by 1 base and V by 4 bases; bases with no gene match: 5.

This clonotype was seen a handful of times. V usage is TRBV4-1 and J usage is TRBJ2-3; D gene ambiguous. Germline CDR1 and CDR2: MGHRA and YSYEKL. Between the trimmed V and J ends, which lost 1 base and 2 bases, there was a span of 4 bases. The CDR3 runs 13 residues. The CDR3: CASSQADTDTQYF. CDR3 sequence (DNA): TGCGCCAGCAGCCAAGCGGACACAGATACGCAGTATTTT.

This clonotype was detected ten times or more. The chain has TRBV28 and TRBJ2-7; D gene unclear. V was pared by 4 bases and J by 2 bases, with 18 bases between. CDR1 MDHEN and CDR2 SYDVKM come from the germline V gene. This CDR3 has 16 amino acids. This CDR3 is CASSSRNFGPTYEQYF. DNA of the CDR3: TGTGCCAGCAGTTCCCGTAACTTCGGACCGACCTACGAGCAGTACTTC.

The rearrangement links TRBV7-8 to TRBJ2-2; D is uncertain. Germline CDR1 reads SGHVS; CDR2 reads FQNEAQ. CDR3 length: 15 amino acids. The germline V and J ends were trimmed by 4 bases and 8 bases, with 17 bases remaining between them. The CDR3 reads CASSSLRTIAGELFF. The CDR3 nucleotides read TGTGCCAGCAGCTCCCTCCGAACCATAGCTGGGGAGCTGTTTTTT.

The rearrangement uses TRBV24-1 and TRBJ2-1; D ambiguous. Trimming removed 0 bases at V and 8 bases at J, with 4 bases between. The length of the CDR3 is 12 residues. The germline V gene has CDR1 KGHDR and CDR2 SFDVKD. DNA for the CDR3: TGTGCCACCAGTGATTTGGAGGATGAGCAGTTCTTC. This codes for CATSDLEDEQFF.

This clonotype was recorded a few times. This chain links TRBV6-1 with TRBJ1-1; tentatively, D is TRBD1 (6 bases). In germline, CDR1 is MNHNS, CDR2 SASEGT. The CDR3 sequence is 14 residues long. V dropped 5 bases and J dropped 5 bases, with 15 bases sitting between them. CDR3 in amino acids: CASSLPDRRTEAFF. CDR3 in DNA: TGTGCCAGCAGTCTCCCGGACAGACGAACTGAAGCTTTCTTT.

The rearrangement uses TRBV9 and TRBJ1-2, with D possibly TRBD1 on 6 matching bases. Trimming removed 2 bases at V and 6 bases at J, with 11 bases between. The CDR3 sequence is 13 residues long. The germline V gene encodes CDR1 SGDLS and CDR2 YYNGEE. CDR3 sequence reads: CASSVQGQNGYTF. In DNA form, the CDR3 reads TGTGCCAGCAGCGTCCAGGGGCAAAATGGCTACACCTTC. The whole variable domain, filled in from reference TRBV9 and TRBJ1-2, reads DSGVTQTPKHLITATGQRVTLRCSPRSGDLSVYWYQQSLDQGLQFLIQYYNGEERAKGNILERFSAQQFPDLHSELNLSSLELGDSALYFCASSVQGQNGYTFGSGTRLTVV.

This chain connects TRBV11-2 to TRBJ2-3, with D perhaps matching TRBD2 (5 bases). The length of the CDR3 is 13 residues. The germline V gene encodes CDR1 SGHAT and CDR2 FQNNGV. V was shortened by 7 bases and J by 1 base, with 9 bases between the two germline ends. The CDR3 nucleotides are TGTGCCAGCAAAAAGGGAGGCACAGATACGCAGTATTTT. This codes for CASKKGGTDTQYF.

This clonotype was counted at least ten times. The rearrangement links TRBV11-3 to TRBJ2-5; a possible D gene is TRBD2 (5 bases). Trimming removed 0 bases at V and 0 bases at J, with 11 bases between. The length of the CDR3 is 16 residues. Germline V gives CDR1 SGHNT, CDR2 YENEEA. The CDR3 coding sequence is TGTGCCAGCAGCTTAGACGGGAACGGGTACCAAGAGACCCAGTACTTC. This encodes CASSLDGNGYQETQYF.

The table lists this clonotype with many counts. The gene calls are TRBV18 and TRBJ2-1, with 7 nucleotides matching TRBD2. The CDR3 consists of 16 residues. J was trimmed by 5 bases and V by 1 base; bases with no gene match: 8. CDR1 is KGHSH, CDR2 LQKENI, per germline. The CDR3 region has the DNA TGTGCCAGCTCACCACAGGCGGGAGCGCTGGACAATGAGCAGTTCTTC. Protein product: CASSPQAGALDNEQFF.

This clonotype turned up a few times. The chain is built from TRBV5-1 and TRBJ2-1, with 7 bases fitting TRBD2. J gave up 7 bases and V 4 bases, and 11 bases lay outside the gene matches. Germline V gives CDR1 SGHRS, CDR2 YFSETQ. CDR3 length equals 15 residues. This CDR3 is CASSLELAMGNEQFF. DNA of the CDR3: TGCGCCAGCAGCCTCGAACTAGCGATGGGGAATGAGCAGTTCTTC.

The chain joins TRBV6-1 to TRBJ1-1, with 7 bases identical to TRBD1. CDR3 length: 13 amino acids. V was clipped by 6 bases and J by 4 bases; unmatched bases: 5. The germline V gene has CDR1 MNHNS and CDR2 SASEGT. The CDR3 nucleotides are TGTGCCAGCAGACAGGGGCCACGCACTGAAGCTTTCTTT. It codes for CASRQGPRTEAFF.

V and J are TRBV14 and TRBJ2-3; D is perhaps TRBD2 (5 bases). The CDR3 loop spans 12 amino acids. CDR1 SGHDN and CDR2 FVKESK come from the germline V gene. V lost 3 bases to trimming and J lost 8 bases, with 9 bases between them. Written as DNA, the CDR3 is TGTGCCAGCAGCCAGTTTGAGGGTACGCAGTATTTT. It yields the protein CASSQFEGTQYF.

V gene TRBV6-1 combines with J gene TRBJ2-2, with TRBD1 matching 9 bases. The CDR3 is made up of 13 amino acids. Germline lookup yields CDR1 MNHNS and CDR2 SASEGT. With V trimmed by 11 bases and J by 7 bases, 8 bases remained unmatched. The CDR3: CAARDREIGELFF. The CDR3 DNA reads as TGTGCCGCACGGGACAGGGAGATCGGGGAGCTGTTTTTT.

This clonotype was recorded a few times. J is TRBJ1-2 and V is TRBV20-1; D is unresolved. Germline V gene sequence: CDR1 DFQATT, CDR2 SNEGSKA (reference sequence). V was cut by 4 bases and J by 0 bases, with 12 bases left in between. There are 14 residues in the CDR3. The CDR3 here is CSAIRGGTNYGYTF. Written as DNA, the CDR3 is TGCAGTGCTATCCGAGGAGGGACTAACTATGGCTACACCTTC.

In its sample, this clonotype was seen many times. The rearrangement uses TRBV7-3 and TRBJ2-7, with TRBD2 identical over 8 bases. The V segment lost 2 bases and the J segment 6 bases; nucleotides outside the gene matches: 9. CDR1 and CDR2 from the germline V gene are SGHTA and FQGTGA. The CDR3 is made up of 15 amino acids. The CDR3: CASSLEAGGPVEQYF. Here the CDR3 DNA reads TGTGCCAGCAGCTTAGAGGCGGGAGGCCCAGTCGAGCAGTACTTC.

The genes are TRBV5-1 and TRBJ2-1; no clear D gene. This CDR3 is built from 14 residues. The germline V and J ends were trimmed by 0 bases and 10 bases, with 14 bases remaining between them. Germline V gene lookup returns CDR1 SGHRS and CDR2 YFSETQ. CDR3 sequence: CASSLDLGSIEQFF. As DNA, the CDR3 is TGCGCCAGCAGCTTGGACTTGGGATCCATCGAGCAGTTCTTC.